This T cell receptor (beta chain) was observed in a study of radiotherapy plus CTLA-4 blockade in lung cancer. Clones were sequenced by immunoSEQ multiplex PCR, and TCRdb holds only the in-frame ones, with some missing. In the table there are around 65,000 clones, 70% to 85% of which are singletons. CTLA-4 blockade using ipilimumab, together with focal radiation, was received by patients with chemo-refractory metastatic non-small-cell lung cancer. The CDR3 runs to 13 residues. From germline, CDR1 is GTSNPN and CDR2 SVGIG (reference sequence). Trimming shortened V by 4 bases and J by 4 bases, and 13 bases separated the two germline ends. Overall study results and limits: How blood T cell clones changed early, along with interferon-beta, reportedly forecast response best. In blood, after radiotherapy plus ipilimumab, tumor-derived TCR clones expanded.

As regards this clone: The antigen is not known.

This clonotype was sampled from a human donor with non-small cell lung cancer who had a complete response to radiotherapy plus ipilimumab. V usage is TRBV30 and J usage is TRBJ1-1, with TRBD1 as a possible D gene (5 bases). The sample consisted of peripheral blood, taken from a patient treated with radiotherapy plus ipilimumab. CDR3 residues: CAWKSWGGTEAFF. The CDR3 DNA reads as TGTGCCTGGAAGTCTTGGGGGGGCACTGAAGCTTTCTTT.